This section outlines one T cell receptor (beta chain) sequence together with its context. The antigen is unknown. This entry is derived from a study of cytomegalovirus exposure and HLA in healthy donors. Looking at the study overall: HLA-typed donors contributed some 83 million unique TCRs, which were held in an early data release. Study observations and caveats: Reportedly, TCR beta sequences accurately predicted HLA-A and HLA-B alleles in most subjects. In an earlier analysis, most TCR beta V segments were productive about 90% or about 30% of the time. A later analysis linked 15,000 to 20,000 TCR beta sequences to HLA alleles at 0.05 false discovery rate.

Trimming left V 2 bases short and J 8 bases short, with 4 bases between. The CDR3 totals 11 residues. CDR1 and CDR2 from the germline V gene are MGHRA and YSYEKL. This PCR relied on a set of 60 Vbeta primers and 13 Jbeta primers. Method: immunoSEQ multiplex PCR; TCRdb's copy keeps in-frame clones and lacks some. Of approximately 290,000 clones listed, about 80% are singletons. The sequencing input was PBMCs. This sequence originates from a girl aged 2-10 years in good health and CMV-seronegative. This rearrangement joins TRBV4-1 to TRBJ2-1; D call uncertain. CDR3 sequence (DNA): TGCGCCAGCAGCCAACGCGATGAGCAGTTCTTC. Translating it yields CASSQRDEQFF.